Following are 28 T cell receptor beta chains from one sample sequenced in a study of T cells in Graves' hyperthyroidism and ophthalmopathy. RNA transcripts provided the source from which TCR beta CDR3 regions were amplified. Primed by the HTBI set, a first-round RT-PCR was run on the TCR CDR3. TCRdb itself ran the multiplex PCR reads through MiXCR, one entry per CDR3 protein. The sample lists about 380,000 distinct CDR3 sequences; about 13% were seen once. The sample consisted of blood. The receptors here all came from a man aged 25 to 40 with Graves' hyperthyroidism that later progressed to Graves' ophthalmopathy.

This clonotype is a singleton in its sample. Being one base from a much bigger clone, this may be a read error. This sequence joins TRBV27 and TRBJ2-7; D tentatively fits TRBD1 or TRBD2 (5 bases each). The CDR3 sequence is 17 residues long. Germline V gene lookup returns CDR1 MNHEY and CDR2 SMNVEV (reference sequence). CDR3 residues: CASCLFTNRDVPYEQYF. In DNA, the CDR3 is TGTGCCAGCTGTTTATTCACCAACCGGGACGTGCCCTACGAGCAGTACTTC.

V usage is TRBV4-1 and J usage is TRBJ2-2; TRBD2 agrees at 11 bases. V gave up 3 bases and J gave up 0 bases; unmatched junction bases: 21. This CDR3 has 23 residues. Per the germline V gene, CDR1 is MGHRA and CDR2 is YSYEKL. CDR3 in amino acids: CASSQKEIGLLAGGPANTGELFF. In DNA, the CDR3 is TGCGCCAGCAGCCAGAAAGAGATAGGGCTCCTAGCGGGGGGCCCCGCGAACACCGGGGAGCTGTTTTTT.

This rearrangement joins TRBV19 to TRBJ1-1; D is unclear. With 8 bases removed from V and 1 base from J, the gap between germline ends came to 11 bases. This CDR3 has 13 amino acids. CDR1 is LNHDA, CDR2 SQIVND, per germline (reference sequence). The CDR3 coding sequence is TGTGCCAGTCAACCCAGGTGGAACACTGAAGCTTTCTTT. Residues: CASQPRWNTEAFF.

This rearrangement joins TRBV25-1 to TRBJ1-2; maybe TRBD1 (6 bases). The germline V gene encodes CDR1 MGHDK and CDR2 SYGVNS. V lost 9 bases and J 8 bases, leaving 19 bases between the germline ends. The CDR3 has 13 residues. The CDR3 DNA reads TGTGCCAGTGCGCGGGCAGGGGCTGGGGGCTACACCTTC. Protein: CASARAGAGGYTF.

The chain is built from TRBV20-1 and TRBJ1-5, with 7 nucleotides matching TRBD1. Germline CDR1 reads DFQATT; CDR2 reads SNEGSKA (reference sequence). This CDR3 is built from 13 residues. V lost 5 bases, J lost 2 bases, and 3 bases stayed unmatched. The CDR3 DNA reads TGCAGTGCTTCCGGACAGGGCAATCAGCCCCAGCATTTT. The encoded protein is CSASGQGNQPQHF.

The chain links TRBV7-2 to TRBJ2-7; maybe TRBD1 (7 bases). Per the germline V gene, CDR1 is SGHTA and CDR2 is FQGNSA. V lost 1 base and J lost 4, with 14 bases in between. The CDR3 extends over 15 amino acids. CDR3 sequence reads: CASSLGPGGGYEQYF. CDR3 DNA sequence: TGTGCCAGCAGCTTAGGCCCAGGGGGAGGTTACGAGCAGTACTTC.

The sample holds many counts of this clonotype. The chain joins TRBV15 to TRBJ2-5, with a tentative D call TRBD2 (5 bases). Between the trimmed V and J ends, which lost 4 bases and 1 base, there was a span of 10 bases. Germline assignment: CDR1 LNHNV and CDR2 YYDKDF (reference sequence). This CDR3 region has 14 residues. The CDR3 DNA is TGTGCCACCAGCATAGGGAGACTCCAAGAGACCCAGTACTTC. Protein product: CATSIGRLQETQYF.

This clonotype was picked up many times. The rearrangement joins TRBV2 to TRBJ1-6, with D maybe TRBD1 (6 bases). Germline V CDR1 and CDR2: SNHLY, FYNNEI. V was clipped by 5 bases and J by 4 bases, with 12 bases between them. CDR3 size: 15 residues. The CDR3 DNA follows: TGTGCCAGCAGTCCTGGACAGAGTTATAATTCACCCCTCCACTTT. It codes for CASSPGQSYNSPLHF. Full variable domain (outside the CDR3, taken from reference TRBV2 and TRBJ1-6): EPEVTQTPSHQVTQMGQEVILRCVPISNHLYFYWYRQILGQKVEFLVSFYNNEISEKSEIFDDQFSVERPDGSNFTLKIRSTKLEDSAMYFCASSPGQSYNSPLHFGNGTRLTVT.

This clonotype has more than one count but fewer than ten. The chain employs TRBV5-1 and TRBJ1-2; TRBD1 is a possible D gene (6 bases). The CDR3 consists of 17 residues. V was cut by 5 bases and J by 2 bases, with 22 bases left in between. Germline lookup yields CDR1 SGHRS and CDR2 YFSETQ. CDR3 bases: TGCGCCAGCAGAGGGGAAGACAGGACCGGGCCCAACTATGGCTACACCTTC. The encoded protein is CASRGEDRTGPNYGYTF.

This clonotype was picked up many times. The rearrangement joins TRBV12-5 to TRBJ1-5; tentatively, D is TRBD1 (5 bases). CDR1 is LGHNT, CDR2 FRNRAP, per germline. V lost 0 bases and J 4 bases, leaving 13 bases between the germline ends. CDR3 length: 16 residues. The CDR3 spells CASGLVLGRENQPQHF. CDR3 coding DNA: TGTGCTAGTGGTTTGGTACTAGGCAGGGAAAATCAGCCCCAGCATTTT.

This clonotype came up once. The rearrangement links TRBV3-1 to TRBJ2-2; 10 positions agree with TRBD2. J was trimmed by 0 bases and V by 4 bases; bases with no gene match: 5. Germline assignment: CDR1 LGHDT and CDR2 YNNKEL (reference sequence). This CDR3 is built from 17 residues. The CDR3: CASSRLAGGANTGELFF. The CDR3 DNA reads TGTGCCAGCAGCCGATTAGCGGGGGGCGCGAACACCGGGGAGCTGTTTTTT.

At least ten counts were recorded for this clonotype. The V call is TRBV20-1, the J call TRBJ1-3, with unresolved D. V was pared by 3 bases and J by 2 bases, with 8 bases between. Per the germline V gene, CDR1 is DFQATT and CDR2 is SNEGSKA (reference sequence). This CDR3 is built from 13 residues. CDR3: CSARLGAGNTIYF. The CDR3, as DNA: TGCAGTGCTAGGTTGGGTGCTGGAAACACCATATATTTT.

This clonotype was counted ten times or more. The chain links TRBV6-2 or TRBV6-3 to TRBJ2-5; D may be TRBD1 or TRBD2 (5 bases each). V lost 7 bases to trimming and J lost 5 bases, with 8 bases between them. CDR3 length: 11 residues. Germline CDR1 and CDR2: MNHEY and SVGEGT. DNA for the CDR3: TGTGCCAGCACCGGGACGGAGACCCAGTACTTC. The encoded protein is CASTGTETQYF.

This clonotype has a handful of counts. This sequence joins TRBV4-1 and TRBJ1-2, with a weak D call TRBD1 (6 bases). The CDR3 length is 14 residues. V was clipped by 2 bases and J by 6 bases, with 13 bases between them. In germline, CDR1 is MGHRA, CDR2 YSYEKL. CDR3 sequence: CASSQTQGVHGYTF. CDR3 nucleotide sequence: TGCGCCAGCAGCCAAACACAGGGAGTCCATGGCTACACCTTC.

In this sample, this clonotype turned up many times. The rearrangement uses TRBV6-1 and TRBJ2-7; D is unresolved. This CDR3 comprises 13 residues. With 5 bases removed from V and 3 bases from J, the gap between germline ends came to 11 bases. The V gene's germline CDR1 is MNHNS and CDR2 SASEGT. CDR3 in DNA: TGTGCCAGCAGTCCAAATTTGGGCTACGAGCAGTACTTC. Protein sequence: CASSPNLGYEQYF.

The rearrangement joins TRBV11-2 to TRBJ2-3, with 10 bases matching TRBD1. Germline V gene sequence: CDR1 SGHAT, CDR2 FQNNGV. Trimming removed 3 bases from V and 3 bases from J; junction bases left unmatched: 3. The CDR3 has 15 residues. CDR3 sequence (DNA): TGTGCCAGCAGCTTCCGGGACAGGGGTACAGATACGCAGTATTTT. Translating gives CASSFRDRGTDTQYF.

There are a few counts of this clonotype. The chain combines TRBV6-5 with TRBJ2-2; D gene uncertain. This CDR3 spans 17 amino acids. V was pared by 2 bases and J by 5 bases, with 18 bases between. Germline loops: CDR1 MNHEY, CDR2 SVGAGI. CDR3 DNA: TGTGCCAGCAGTTACCCGACATTAGCCCGAGCGACCGGGGAGCTGTTTTTT. Translation gives CASSYPTLARATGELFF.

This clonotype was seen at least ten times. The V call is TRBV12-3 or TRBV12-4, the J call TRBJ1-1; D uncertain. V dropped 6 bases and J dropped 3 bases, with 14 bases sitting between them. This CDR3 has 14 amino acids. The CDR3 DNA reads as TGTGCCAGCAGAATGACGGAGCGACACACTGAAGCTTTCTTT. Protein sequence: CASRMTERHTEAFF.

This clonotype was counted once. With a much larger clone just one base away, this may be a read error. The gene calls are TRBV6-5 and TRBJ2-2; D is undetermined. Germline V gives CDR1 MNHEY, CDR2 SVGAGI. CDR3 size: 13 residues. CDR3 coding DNA: TGTGCCAGCAGTTACGCGAGCACCAGGGAGCTGTTTTTT. It codes for CASSYASTRELFF.

This clonotype has a count of ten or more. The chain recombines TRBV11-2 with TRBJ2-5; D remains unclear. The ends were cut back, 5 bases at V and 4 bases at J, with 14 bases in the middle. This CDR3 has 14 residues. Germline assignment: CDR1 SGHAT and CDR2 FQNNGV. The DNA of the CDR3 is TGTGCCAGCAGCCTAACCCCAGGCGGAGAGACCCAGTACTTC. Residues: CASSLTPGGETQYF. Together with reference TRBV11-2 and TRBJ2-5, the CDR3 gives the full variable domain: EAGVAQSPRYKIIEKRQSVAFWCNPISGHATLYWYQQILGQGPKLLIQFQNNGVVDDSQLPKDRFSAERLKGVDSTLKIQPAKLEDSAVYLCASSLTPGGETQYFGPGTRLLVL.

There are many counts of this clonotype. This chain connects TRBV9 to TRBJ1-1; the D gene is possibly TRBD1 (6 bases). Trimming stripped 5 bases from V and 3 bases from J, with 11 bases between. Germline CDR1 and CDR2: SGDLS and YYNGEE. The CDR3 has 13 residues. The DNA for the CDR3 is TGTGCCAGCAGGGGGGCGGGGGACACTGAAGCTTTCTTT. It specifies CASRGAGDTEAFF.

This clonotype was seen repeatedly, ten times or more. This chain uses TRBV6-1 with TRBJ1-6; D is unresolved. The CDR3 runs to 15 residues. Trimming took off 5 bases at V and 0 bases at J, with 8 bases between the two ends. Germline CDR1 MNHNS, CDR2 SASEGT. The CDR3 coding sequence is TGTGCCAGCAGTCCAGCCAACTCCTATAATTCACCCCTCCACTTT. Its translation: CASSPANSYNSPLHF.

The chain employs TRBV20-1 and TRBJ2-7; 8 nucleotides match TRBD1. V lost 6 bases and J lost 3; bases outside the gene matches: 1. The germline gives CDR1 DFQATT, CDR2 SNEGSKA (reference sequence). The length of the CDR3 is 11 residues. The CDR3 reads CSAQGDYEQYF. The CDR3, as DNA: TGCAGTGCACAGGGGGACTACGAGCAGTACTTC.

This clonotype has a count of ten or more. The chain recombines TRBV2 with TRBJ1-4; maybe TRBD1 (6 bases). The CDR3 sequence is 14 residues long. V lost 2 bases and J lost 7, with 11 bases in between. CDR1 is SNHLY and CDR2 is FYNNEI in the germline V gene. The CDR3: CASSEYRESEKLFF. CDR3 nucleotide sequence: TGTGCCAGCAGTGAATACAGGGAGAGTGAAAAACTGTTTTTT.

Worth noting for this clonotype: A much larger clone differs from this one at a single base, so this may be a read error. The CDR3 DNA reads as TGTGCCAGTACAGCAGGGGGACAGGTTCGGGGTCAGCCCCAGCATTTT. This translates into CASTAGGQVRGQPQHF. V gene TRBV19 combines with J gene TRBJ1-5, with 8 bases fitting TRBD1. The CDR3 consists of 16 residues. The J segment lost 6 bases and the V segment lost 7 bases, leaving 14 bases of the junction unmatched. Germline V gene lookup returns CDR1 LNHDA and CDR2 SQIVND (reference sequence).

This clonotype was seen more than once but under ten times. This chain joins TRBV9 and TRBJ2-1; TRBD2 might be the D (5 bases). The CDR3 is 13 residues long. V gave up 4 bases and J gave up 6 bases, with 11 bases separating them. Germline V lookup: CDR1 SGDLS, CDR2 YYNGEE. The CDR3 DNA reads as TGTGCCAGCAGCACCTTTGCGGGCAATGAGCAGTTCTTC. It translates to CASSTFAGNEQFF. The full variable domain, its missing parts supplied by reference TRBV9 and TRBJ2-1, is DSGVTQTPKHLITATGQRVTLRCSPRSGDLSVYWYQQSLDQGLQFLIQYYNGEERAKGNILERFSAQQFPDLHSELNLSSLELGDSALYFCASSTFAGNEQFFGPGTRLTVL.

The genes are TRBV9 and TRBJ2-1; D gene uncertain. Trimming cost V 3 bases and J 8 bases, with 9 bases left between them. This CDR3 region has 12 residues. Germline CDR1 reads SGDLS; CDR2 reads YYNGEE. The CDR3 DNA sequence: TGTGCCAGCAGCGGAGGTACGGATGAGCAGTTCTTC. Translating it yields CASSGGTDEQFF.

This clonotype was found a few times. This rearrangement joins TRBV6-1 to TRBJ2-7, with 9 bases matching TRBD1. Germline CDR1 and CDR2: MNHNS and SASEGT. The CDR3 loop spans 16 amino acids. Trimming at V came to 6 bases and at J to 5 bases, leaving 14 bases not matched to a gene. In DNA form, the CDR3 reads TGTGCCAGCAGCAATATAAGAGGACAGGGGACTAACGAGCAGTACTTC. Translation gives CASSNIRGQGTNEQYF.